This entry concerns a single T cell receptor (beta chain). The record originates from a study of shared T cell receptors in the human thymus. Here immunoSEQ multiplex PCR was the method, and the copy in TCRdb shows in-frame clones only, minus some. The repertoire includes 720,000 or so clones, 70% to 90% of them detected once, and around 0.0094% sits in the top ten. The same sample was also studied in work on human thymus T cells. According to that study: Healthy Finnish infants undergoing corrective surgery for congenital heart defects were the donors.

Sequenced input: thymocytes. The clonotype originates from a girl less than two years old with a congenital heart defect.

CDR3 residues: CASSFDETGVETQYF. CDR3 nucleotides: TGCGCCAGCAGCTTCGACGAGACAGGGGTGGAGACCCAGTACTTC. The chain uses TRBV5-1 and TRBJ2-5, with 8 bases that match TRBD1. CDR1 and CDR2 (germline): SGHRS, YFSETQ. The CDR3 runs 15 residues. Trimming removed 2 bases from V and 5 bases from J; junction bases left unmatched: 8.